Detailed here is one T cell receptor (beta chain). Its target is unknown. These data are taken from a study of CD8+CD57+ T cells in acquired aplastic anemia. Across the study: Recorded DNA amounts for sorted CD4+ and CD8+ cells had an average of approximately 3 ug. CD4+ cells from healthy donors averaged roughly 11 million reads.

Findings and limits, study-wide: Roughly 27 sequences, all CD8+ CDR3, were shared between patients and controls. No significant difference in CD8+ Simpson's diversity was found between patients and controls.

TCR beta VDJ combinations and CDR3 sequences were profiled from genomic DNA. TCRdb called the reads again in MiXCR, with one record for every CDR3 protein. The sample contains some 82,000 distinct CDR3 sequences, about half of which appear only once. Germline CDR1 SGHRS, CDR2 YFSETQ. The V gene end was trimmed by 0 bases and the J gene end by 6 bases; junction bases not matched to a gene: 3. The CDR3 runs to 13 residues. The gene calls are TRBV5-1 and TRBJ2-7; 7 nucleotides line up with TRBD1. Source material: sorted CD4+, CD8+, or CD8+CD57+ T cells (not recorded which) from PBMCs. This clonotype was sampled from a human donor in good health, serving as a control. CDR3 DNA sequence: TGCGCCAGCAGCTTGGGACAGGGCGGCGAGCAGTACTTC. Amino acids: CASSLGQGGEQYF.